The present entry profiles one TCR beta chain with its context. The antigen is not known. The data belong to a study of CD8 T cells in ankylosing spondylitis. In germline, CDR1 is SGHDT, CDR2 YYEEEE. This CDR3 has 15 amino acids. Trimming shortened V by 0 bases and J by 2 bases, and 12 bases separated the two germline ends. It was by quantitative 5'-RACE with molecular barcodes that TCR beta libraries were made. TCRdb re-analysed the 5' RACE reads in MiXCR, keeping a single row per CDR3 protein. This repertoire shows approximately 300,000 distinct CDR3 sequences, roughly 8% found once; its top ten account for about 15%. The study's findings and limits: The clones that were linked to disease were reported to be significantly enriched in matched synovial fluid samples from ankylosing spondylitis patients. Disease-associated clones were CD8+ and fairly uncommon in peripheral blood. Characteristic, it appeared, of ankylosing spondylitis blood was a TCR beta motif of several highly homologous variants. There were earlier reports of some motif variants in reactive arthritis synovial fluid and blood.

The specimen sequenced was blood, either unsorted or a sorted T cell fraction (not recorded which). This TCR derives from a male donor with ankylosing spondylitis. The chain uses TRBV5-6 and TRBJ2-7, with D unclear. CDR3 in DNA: TGTGCCAGCAGCTTGGATGGTGGCCGACCCTACGAGCAGTACTTC. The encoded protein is CASSLDGGRPYEQYF.